The 22 T cell receptor beta chains reported below all come from one sample, sequenced in a study of siplizumab effects on memory and regulatory T cells. Produced via immunoSEQ multiplex PCR; TCRdb's table is partial and in-frame only. The sample consists of approximately 120,000 clones, roughly 94% of them appearing once. The source material was Tregs sorted from blood. These receptors originate from a human donor in good health.

The chain employs TRBV5-1 and TRBJ2-7, with 7 bases aligning to TRBD1. J was trimmed by 5 bases and V by 7 bases; bases with no gene match: 9. CDR3 size: 13 residues. Germline-derived CDR1 and CDR2 are SGHRS and YFSETQ. The CDR3 DNA follows: TGCGCCAGCGCCGGACAGGTCGGCAACGAGCAGTACTTC. Protein: CASAGQVGNEQYF.

The rearrangement joins TRBV20-1 to TRBJ1-1; D is undetermined. The CDR3 loop spans 11 amino acids. Germline assignment: CDR1 DFQATT and CDR2 SNEGSKA (reference sequence). Between the trimmed V and J ends, which lost 5 bases and 0 bases, there was a span of 4 bases. In DNA, the CDR3 is TGCAGTGCTGCCGTGAACACTGAAGCTTTCTTT. Protein: CSAAVNTEAFF.

The rearrangement links TRBV2 to TRBJ2-1; no definite D call. The CDR3 contains 14 residues. V lost 4 bases and J 7 bases, leaving 14 bases between the germline ends. The germline V gene has CDR1 SNHLY and CDR2 FYNNEI. In nucleotides, the CDR3 is TGTGCCAGCAGTGTAGATGTCCTGGGAAATGAGCAGTTCTTC. Its translation is CASSVDVLGNEQFF.

This clone was picked up a small number of times. This sequence joins TRBV5-1 and TRBJ1-1; TRBD1 might be the D (6 bases). Germline CDR1 reads SGHRS; CDR2 reads YFSETQ. The CDR3 loop spans 13 amino acids. V was pared by 4 bases and J by 4 bases, with 11 bases between. The CDR3 sequence: CASSSLQGTEAFF. The CDR3 DNA is TGCGCCAGCAGCAGTTTACAGGGCACTGAAGCTTTCTTT.

The V call is TRBV9, the J call TRBJ1-3; possibly TRBD1 for D (6 bases). The germline gives CDR1 SGDLS, CDR2 YYNGEE. The V end lost 0 bases, the J end lost 4 bases, and 11 bases lay between the germline ends. The CDR3 loop spans 15 amino acids. In DNA form, the CDR3 reads TGTGCCAGCAGCGTAGAGGGGGGCTACGGAAACACCATATATTTT. Protein product: CASSVEGGYGNTIYF.

The chain joins TRBV10-2 to TRBJ2-1, with 7 bases that match TRBD1. Germline assignment: CDR1 WSHSY and CDR2 SAAADI. The ends lost 4 bases at V and 6 bases at J; junction bases unmatched: 3. CDR3 length: 13 amino acids. The CDR3, as DNA: TGCGCCAGCAGTGTACAGGGGATCAATGAGCAGTTCTTC. Amino acid sequence: CASSVQGINEQFF.

The V and J genes are TRBV10-3 and TRBJ2-7; D is possibly TRBD2 (6 bases). The length of the CDR3 is 14 residues. The germline CDR1 and CDR2 sequences are ENHRY and SYGVKD. Deletions cut 7 bases from V and 0 bases from J, with 13 bases between. CDR3 DNA sequence: TGTGCCATCAAGGTAGGGACTGCCTCCTACGAGCAGTACTTC. It codes for CAIKVGTASYEQYF.

Only a few counts were recorded for this clone. The chain couples TRBV11-1 to TRBJ1-2, with no clear D. Germline V gives CDR1 SGHAT, CDR2 FQDESV (reference sequence). The CDR3 sequence is 12 residues long. The V gene lost 3 bases and the J gene lost 3 bases, with 5 bases spanning the gap. In DNA, the CDR3 is TGTGCCAGCAGCTTCGCAGACTATGGCTACACCTTC. This encodes CASSFADYGYTF.

The rearrangement links TRBV11-2 to TRBJ2-5; 9 bases agree with TRBD2. After removal of 2 bases from V and 4 bases from J, the junction contained 11 bases not matched to a gene. Germline CDR1 SGHAT, CDR2 FQNNGV. The CDR3 runs to 17 residues. The CDR3 spells CASSLLIGGRAGETQYF. In DNA form, the CDR3 reads TGTGCCAGCAGCTTACTTATTGGCGGGAGGGCCGGAGAGACCCAGTACTTC.

The V and J genes are TRBV5-1 and TRBJ1-2, with 9 bases identical to TRBD1. The CDR3 covers 13 residues. Trimming took 4 bases from V and 6 from J; bases not matched to a gene: 4. Germline V gene lookup returns CDR1 SGHRS and CDR2 YFSETQ. CDR3 nucleotide sequence: TGCGCCAGCAGCAACCGACAGGGGGATGGCTACACCTTC. Its translation is CASSNRQGDGYTF.

The CDR3 DNA reads TGTGCCACCAGCAGAGAAGAGACCCAGTACTTC. This gives the protein CATSREETQYF. This rearrangement joins TRBV15 to TRBJ2-5; D ambiguous. The CDR3 contains 11 residues. V lost 0 bases and J 4 bases, leaving 0 bases between the germline ends. Germline values: CDR1 LNHNV, CDR2 YYDKDF (reference sequence).

This clone occurred once. The chain uses TRBV9 and TRBJ2-7, with 9 bases lining up with TRBD1. The CDR3 runs to 14 residues. Trimming cost V 3 bases and J 4 bases; bases outside gene matches: 5. Germline-derived CDR1 and CDR2 are SGDLS and YYNGEE. The CDR3 sequence is CASSAGTGRYEQYF. The CDR3 DNA is TGTGCCAGCAGCGCCGGGACAGGGCGGTACGAGCAGTACTTC.

The chain joins TRBV5-1 to TRBJ1-6; 9 bases are a match to TRBD1. CDR1 and CDR2 from the germline V gene are SGHRS and YFSETQ. The V and J ends lost 4 bases and 5 bases, in that order; junction bases with no gene match: 4. The CDR3 spans 15 residues. CDR3 loop: CASSRGQGDNSPLHF. In nucleotides, the CDR3 is TGCGCCAGCAGCCGGGGACAGGGCGATAATTCACCCCTCCACTTT.

This clone was observed a handful of times. The V gene is TRBV7-9, the J gene TRBJ1-2, with a possible D match to TRBD1 (5 bases). Trimming shortened V by 4 bases and J by 10 bases, and 16 bases separated the two germline ends. This CDR3 is built from 13 residues. CDR1 SEHNR and CDR2 FQNEAQ come from the germline V gene (reference sequence). CDR3 protein: CASSSLLQGTYTF. The CDR3 region has the DNA TGTGCCAGCAGCTCCCTTCTCCAGGGTACCTACACCTTC.

The V and J genes are TRBV6-6 and TRBJ2-7; D not certain. This CDR3 region has 14 residues. The V end lost 2 bases, the J end lost 0 bases, and 8 bases lay between the germline ends. CDR1 is MNHNY, CDR2 SVGAGI, per germline (reference sequence). CDR3 region: CASSYPAASYEQYF. The CDR3, as DNA: TGTGCCAGCAGTTACCCGGCGGCCTCCTACGAGCAGTACTTC.

The chain employs TRBV5-4 and TRBJ2-5, with no clear D. The CDR3 extends over 16 amino acids. The V end lost 3 bases, the J end lost 2 bases, and 17 bases lay between the germline ends. Germline values: CDR1 SGHNT, CDR2 YYREEE (reference sequence). CDR3 loop: CASSSRTLGLQETQYF. The CDR3 DNA reads as TGTGCCAGCAGCTCCCGAACACTGGGTTTACAAGAGACCCAGTACTTC. The entire variable domain, with the rest obtained from reference TRBV5-4 and TRBJ2-5, is as follows: ETGVTQSPTHLIKTRGQQVTLRCSSQSGHNTVSWYQQALGQGPQFIFQYYREEENGRGNFPPRFSGLQFPNYSSELNVNALELDDSALYLCASSSRTLGLQETQYFGPGTRLLVL.

The chain employs TRBV27 and TRBJ2-7, with D tentatively TRBD1 (6 bases). The CDR3 has 13 residues. The germline gives CDR1 MNHEY, CDR2 SMNVEV (reference sequence). Trimming stripped 5 bases from V and 0 bases from J, with 8 bases between. The chain's CDR3 is CASSKDSSYEQYF. In DNA, the CDR3 is TGTGCCAGCAGTAAGGACAGCTCCTACGAGCAGTACTTC.

The chain carries TRBV28 and TRBJ1-5; D is unclear. The CDR3 covers 13 residues. V lost 6 bases and J lost 3, with 9 bases in between. Germline V lookup: CDR1 MDHEN, CDR2 SYDVKM. CDR3 region: CASRERLNQPQHF. Here the CDR3 DNA reads TGTGCCAGCAGAGAACGGCTCAATCAGCCCCAGCATTTT.

This sequence joins TRBV27 and TRBJ2-1, with 8 bases that match TRBD1. Germline CDR1 and CDR2: MNHEY and SMNVEV (reference sequence). With 5 bases clipped from V and 9 bases from J, the junction kept 12 bases outside the gene matches. CDR3 length: 15 amino acids. CDR3 DNA sequence: TGTGCCAGCAGTCCGACGGGACAGGTACATGGTGAGCAGTTCTTC. This codes for CASSPTGQVHGEQFF.

The chain carries TRBV2 and TRBJ1-6, with D hard to call. CDR3 length equals 14 residues. The V end lost 2 bases, the J end lost 8 bases, and 10 bases lay between the germline ends. Germline assignment: CDR1 SNHLY and CDR2 FYNNEI. The CDR3, as DNA: TGTGCCAGCAGTGAAACGAAGGGCCATTCACCCCTCCACTTT. Translating gives CASSETKGHSPLHF.

The chain carries TRBV27 and TRBJ2-7, with unresolved D. The CDR3 contains 13 residues. V lost 6 bases and J lost 2, with 11 bases in between. Germline CDR1 and CDR2: MNHEY and SMNVEV (reference sequence). The DNA for the CDR3 is TGTGCCAGCAGGTTCCAGGCAACCTACGAGCAGTACTTC. This translates into CASRFQATYEQYF.

The chain uses TRBV6-5 and TRBJ1-5; D remains ambiguous. V lost 6 bases to trimming and J lost 0 bases, with 12 bases between them. The CDR3 is made up of 15 amino acids. Looked up from germline, CDR1 is MNHEY and CDR2 is SVGAGI. The CDR3 nucleotides read TGTGCCAGCAGGATTCAGCCCTATAGCAATCAGCCCCAGCATTTT. Its protein product is CASRIQPYSNQPQHF.